This T cell receptor (beta chain) was sequenced in a study of radiotherapy plus CTLA-4 blockade in lung cancer. Study context: Objective responses were recorded in roughly 20% of patients, with disease control recorded in 30% to 35%. Study-wide points: How blood T cell clones changed early, along with interferon-beta, reportedly forecast response best. Blood-borne expansion of tumor-derived TCR clones followed radiotherapy plus ipilimumab.

Each patient with chemo-refractory metastatic non-small-cell lung cancer was treated with focal radiation plus CTLA-4 blockade using ipilimumab. Germline loops: CDR1 LGHNA, CDR2 YNFKEQ. This CDR3 region has 15 residues. V was shortened by 1 base and J by 3 bases, with 12 bases between the two germline ends. Notes on this clone: The antigen remains undetermined.

The method was immunoSEQ multiplex PCR; TCRdb's version includes in-frame clones alone and lacks a portion of them. The profile shows approximately 80,000 clones, roughly 70% of them singletons. The V gene is TRBV4-2, the J gene TRBJ2-5, with D possibly TRBD1 on 6 matching bases. The sequenced sample was peripheral blood, obtained from a patient treated with radiotherapy plus ipilimumab. This sequence originates from a human donor with non-small cell lung cancer whose response to radiotherapy plus ipilimumab could not be evaluated. The CDR3 is CASSQGSGGEETQYF. In DNA form, the CDR3 reads TGTGCCAGCAGCCAAGGGTCTGGGGGCGAAGAGACCCAGTACTTC.